Following are 22 T cell receptor beta chains from one sample sequenced in a study of OX40 agonist ivuxolimab in advanced cancers. Sequencing was performed with immunoSEQ multiplex PCR; in TCRdb, only in-frame clones are kept and a portion is missing. The table shows roughly 49,000 clones, with roughly 79% occurring only once. The sequencing used CD4+ or CD8+ T cells sorted from blood, collected in a trial of the OX40 agonist ivuxolimab. The receptors originated from an adult with an advanced solid tumor such as melanoma, head and neck, liver or kidney cancer.

This clone was counted a single time. V is TRBV7-6 and J is TRBJ2-6; the D is unclear. Germline V lookup: CDR1 SGHVS, CDR2 FNYEAQ. The CDR3 length is 14 residues. Trimming left V 3 bases short and J 0 bases short, with 3 bases between. The CDR3 DNA reads TGTGCCAGCAGCTTCGTCTCTGGGGCCAACGTCCTGACTTTC. It encodes CASSFVSGANVLTF.

This clone showed up just once. The gene calls are TRBV29-1 and TRBJ2-7; D may correspond to TRBD1 or TRBD2 (5 bases each). Germline loops: CDR1 SQVTM, CDR2 ANQGSEA. V was cut by 4 bases and J by 9 bases, with 22 bases left in between. The CDR3 totals 14 residues. The CDR3 nucleotides are TGCAGCGTTGGGGAGCAGGGAAACCCACTGACGCAGTACTTC. Translating gives CSVGEQGNPLTQYF.

In this sample, this clone turned up a few times. This chain connects TRBV27 to TRBJ2-1, with 8 bases that match TRBD2. The CDR3 loop spans 15 amino acids. Losses at the gene ends were 10 bases for V and 3 bases for J; bases not matched to a gene: 11. Per germline, CDR1 MNHEY and CDR2 SMNVEV (reference sequence). CDR3 coding DNA: TGTGCCACCATCGGGGCGGGAGGCCACTACAATGAGCAGTTCTTC. It yields the protein CATIGAGGHYNEQFF.

The table lists this clone with many counts. The chain carries TRBV6-5 and TRBJ2-7; TRBD2 aligns across 10 bases. Germline V gene lookup returns CDR1 MNHEY and CDR2 SVGAGI. There are 16 residues in the CDR3. V lost 4 bases and J lost 1; bases outside the gene matches: 7. The CDR3 nucleotides read TGTGCCAGCAGTTGGGGAACTAGCGGGATTTCCTACGAGCAGTACTTC. It translates to CASSWGTSGISYEQYF.

The chain combines TRBV27 with TRBJ1-2; maybe TRBD1 (5 bases). Between the trimmed V and J ends, which lost 2 bases and 8 bases, there was a span of 12 bases. The CDR3 contains 13 residues. The germline gives CDR1 MNHEY, CDR2 SMNVEV (reference sequence). In DNA form, the CDR3 reads TGTGCCAGCAGTTTAGGGGGGTTTGGCGGCTACACCTTC. Residues: CASSLGGFGGYTF.

The rearrangement links TRBV20-1 to TRBJ1-2; tentatively, D is TRBD1 (6 bases). The germline gives CDR1 DFQATT, CDR2 SNEGSKA (reference sequence). The CDR3 totals 9 residues. V lost 6 bases to trimming and J lost 7 bases, with 6 bases between them. CDR3 in amino acids: CSARGGYTF. CDR3 bases: TGCAGTGCCAGGGGTGGCTACACCTTC.

The chain links TRBV29-1 to TRBJ2-1, with a weak D call TRBD1 (6 bases). Germline V gives CDR1 SQVTM, CDR2 ANQGSEA. The CDR3 runs to 11 residues. V was pared by 0 bases and J by 15 bases, with 12 bases between. The DNA for the CDR3 is TGCAGCGTTGAAGACCAGGGGTACCCGTTCTTC. This gives the protein CSVEDQGYPFF.

This clone was recorded a few times. The genes are TRBV11-2 and TRBJ1-1, with D perhaps matching TRBD1 (6 bases). The germline gives CDR1 SGHAT, CDR2 FQNNGV. The CDR3 loop spans 12 amino acids. V lost 5 bases and J lost 5, with 9 bases in between. The CDR3, as DNA: TGTGCCAGCAGCGATCAGGGGACTGAAGCTTTCTTT. It translates to CASSDQGTEAFF.

The V call is TRBV14, the J call TRBJ2-3; 7 bases are shared with TRBD2. Germline CDR1 SGHDN, CDR2 FVKESK. This CDR3 has 16 residues. V shed 0 bases, J shed 6 bases, and the junction held 9 bases outside the gene matches. The DNA for the CDR3 is TGTGCCAGCAGCCAAGAAAGAGGGAGGGCCGAGGATACGCAGTATTTT. Translated: CASSQERGRAEDTQYF.

The sample holds one count of this clone. The chain employs TRBV18 and TRBJ2-7; no clear D gene. The CDR3 covers 13 residues. Germline CDR1 and CDR2: KGHSH and LQKENI. Trimming took 0 bases from V and 6 from J, leaving 9 bases between them. CDR3 bases: TGTGCCAGCTCACCACCTAGCAGTTCCGAGCAGTACTTC. Translated, it gives CASSPPSSSEQYF. The full variable domain, rest sourced from reference TRBV18 and TRBJ2-7, is NAGVMQNPRHLVRRRGQEARLRCSPMKGHSHVYWYRQLPEEGLKFMVYLQKENIIDESGMPKERFSAEFPKEGPSILRIQQVVRGDSAAYFCASSPPSSSEQYFGPGTRLTVT.

J is TRBJ2-7 and V is TRBV7-8; D uncertain. This CDR3 has 16 residues. Germline loops: CDR1 SGHVS, CDR2 FQNEAQ. The V and J ends lost 5 bases and 2 bases respectively, with 19 bases between them. The CDR3 reads CASSPPRRLSPYEQYF. In DNA form, the CDR3 reads TGTGCCAGCAGCCCCCCCCGGAGACTTTCACCCTACGAGCAGTACTTC.

The chain recombines TRBV25-1 with TRBJ2-3; the D gene is possibly TRBD1 (6 bases). In germline, CDR1 is MGHDK, CDR2 SYGVNS. Trimming removed 10 bases at V and 1 base at J, with 12 bases between. The CDR3 covers 13 residues. The CDR3 DNA sequence: TGTGCCACCTCCGAGGGGGGCACAGATACGCAGTATTTT. Encoded protein: CATSEGGTDTQYF.

This clone was picked up a small number of times. This rearrangement joins TRBV30 to TRBJ2-7; no reliable D call. The CDR3 loop spans 17 amino acids. Germline V gene sequence: CDR1 GTSNPN, CDR2 SVGIG (reference sequence). V gave up 0 bases and J gave up 2 bases, with 20 bases separating them. CDR3 sequence: CAWSVPPRLSRTYEQYF. The CDR3 nucleotides are TGTGCCTGGAGTGTACCCCCCCGCCTAAGCAGGACCTACGAGCAGTACTTC.

This clone was seen a few times. The chain joins TRBV6-6 to TRBJ2-7; D remains unclear. Germline CDR1 is MNHNY and CDR2 is SVGAGI (reference sequence). Trimming stripped 2 bases from V and 6 bases from J, with 8 bases between. CDR3 length: 12 residues. The CDR3 DNA reads as TGTGCCAGCAGTTACGGGCCAGCCGAGCAGTACTTC. It encodes CASSYGPAEQYF.

The chain uses TRBV7-9 and TRBJ2-3, with D uncertain. Germline V gene data show CDR1 as SEHNR and CDR2 as FQNEAQ (reference sequence). V was clipped by 1 base and J by 3 bases, with 14 bases between them. The CDR3 extends over 16 amino acids. CDR3 nucleotides: TGTGCCAGCAGCTTAGAGGGTAGAAGGGCGACAGATACGCAGTATTTT. Translation: CASSLEGRRATDTQYF.

The J gene is TRBJ2-7, the V gene TRBV6-5, with D unclear. This CDR3 is 12 amino acids long. Per germline, CDR1 MNHEY and CDR2 SVGAGI. V was trimmed by 2 bases and J by 6 bases, leaving 8 bases between them. In DNA form, the CDR3 reads TGTGCCAGCAGTTACCCGGACGCCGAGCAGTACTTC. Translated, it gives CASSYPDAEQYF.

V is TRBV19 and J is TRBJ2-3; 9 nucleotides agree with TRBD1. Looked up from germline, CDR1 is LNHDA and CDR2 is SQIVND (reference sequence). The V segment lost 3 bases and the J segment 4 bases; nucleotides outside the gene matches: 11. The CDR3 has 17 residues. The chain's CDR3 is CASSMEMRTGVPDTQYF. Written as DNA, the CDR3 is TGTGCCAGTAGTATGGAGATGAGGACAGGGGTCCCAGATACGCAGTATTTT.

This chain joins TRBV27 and TRBJ2-3; TRBD2 matches 9 bases. There are 17 residues in the CDR3. Germline assignment: CDR1 MNHEY and CDR2 SMNVEV (reference sequence). V shed 1 base, J shed 5 bases, and the junction held 10 bases outside the gene matches. The CDR3 region has the DNA TGTGCCAGCAGTTTATTGGGGGCGGGAGGGCCTGTAGATACGCAGTATTTT. It codes for CASSLLGAGGPVDTQYF.

This chain joins TRBV10-3 and TRBJ1-1, with D uncertain. CDR1 and CDR2 from the germline V gene are ENHRY and SYGVKD. V shed 2 bases and J shed 2 bases, with 0 bases lying between them. This CDR3 comprises 11 residues. DNA for the CDR3: TGTGCCATCAGTGAGAACACTGAAGCTTTCTTT. Protein: CAISENTEAFF.

CDR3 nucleotides: TGTGCCACCAGCGGCTCCGTCGTGGGCACCGGGGAGCTGTTTTTT. The encoded protein is CATSGSVVGTGELFF. The chain uses TRBV15 and TRBJ2-2; D is unresolved. Per germline, CDR1 LNHNV and CDR2 YYDKDF (reference sequence). The CDR3 sequence is 15 residues long. V was shortened by 5 bases and J by 4 bases, with 14 bases between the two germline ends.

The rearrangement links TRBV7-2 to TRBJ2-1; no clear D gene. The CDR3 totals 11 residues. Germline V lookup: CDR1 SGHTA, CDR2 FQGNSA. Deletions cut 3 bases from V and 9 bases from J, with 6 bases between. CDR3 in amino acids: CASSFLGEQFF. CDR3 sequence (DNA): TGTGCCAGCAGCTTCTTAGGTGAGCAGTTCTTC.

This chain uses TRBV5-1 with TRBJ2-3, with 8 bases lining up with TRBD2. There are 14 residues in the CDR3. V shed 1 base and J 5 bases; nucleotides not matched to a gene: 3. Germline V gives CDR1 SGHRS, CDR2 YFSETQ. For the CDR3, the DNA is TGCGCCAGCAGCTTGTTGCTAGCGGGAGATACGCAGTATTTT. It encodes CASSLLLAGDTQYF.